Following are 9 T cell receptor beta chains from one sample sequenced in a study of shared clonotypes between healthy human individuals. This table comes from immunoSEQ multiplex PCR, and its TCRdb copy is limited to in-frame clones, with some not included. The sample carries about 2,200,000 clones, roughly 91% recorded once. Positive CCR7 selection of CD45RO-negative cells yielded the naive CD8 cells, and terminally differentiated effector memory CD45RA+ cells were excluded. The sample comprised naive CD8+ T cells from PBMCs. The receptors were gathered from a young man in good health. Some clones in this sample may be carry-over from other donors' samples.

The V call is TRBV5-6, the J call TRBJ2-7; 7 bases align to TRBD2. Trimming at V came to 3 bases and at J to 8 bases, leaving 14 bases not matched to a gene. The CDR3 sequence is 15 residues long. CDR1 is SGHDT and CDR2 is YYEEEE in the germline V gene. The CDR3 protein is CASSSQTGTTSQQYF. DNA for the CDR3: TGTGCCAGCAGCTCGCAAACCGGGACTACCTCCCAGCAGTACTTC. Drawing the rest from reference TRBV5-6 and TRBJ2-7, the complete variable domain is DAGVTQSPTHLIKTRGQQVTLRCSPKSGHDTVSWYQQALGQGPQFIFQYYEEEERQRGNFPDRFSGHQFPNYSSELNVNALLLGDSALYLCASSSQTGTTSQQYFGPGTRLTVT.

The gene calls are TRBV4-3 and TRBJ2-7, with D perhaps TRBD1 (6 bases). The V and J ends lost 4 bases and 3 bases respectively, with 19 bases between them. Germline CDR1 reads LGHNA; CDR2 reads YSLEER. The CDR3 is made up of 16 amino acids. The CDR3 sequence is CASSPLLGAGDYEQYF. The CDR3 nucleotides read TGCGCCAGCAGCCCCCTATTAGGGGCAGGGGACTACGAGCAGTACTTC.

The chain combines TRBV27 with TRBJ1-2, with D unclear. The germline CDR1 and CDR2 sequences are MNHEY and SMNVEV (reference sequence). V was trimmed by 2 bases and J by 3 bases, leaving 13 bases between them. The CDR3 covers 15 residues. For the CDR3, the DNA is TGTGCCAGCAGTTTAAGTCTACCCTCCCACTATGGCTACACCTTC. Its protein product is CASSLSLPSHYGYTF.

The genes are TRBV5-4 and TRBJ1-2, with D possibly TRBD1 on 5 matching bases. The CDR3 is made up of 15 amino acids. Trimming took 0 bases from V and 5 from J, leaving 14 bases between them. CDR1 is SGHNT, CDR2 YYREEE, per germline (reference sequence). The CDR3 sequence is CASSLAPGTIYGYTF. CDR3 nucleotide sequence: TGTGCCAGCAGCTTGGCCCCGGGGACCATATATGGCTACACCTTC.

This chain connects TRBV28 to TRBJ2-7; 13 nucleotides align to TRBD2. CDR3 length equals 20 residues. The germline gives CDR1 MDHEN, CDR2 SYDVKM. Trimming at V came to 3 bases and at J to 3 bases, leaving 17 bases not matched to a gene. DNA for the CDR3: TGTGCCAGCAGTTTGGTGACTAGCGGGAGGTCCGAGGGTACTGGCTACGAGCAGTACTTC. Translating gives CASSLVTSGRSEGTGYEQYF.

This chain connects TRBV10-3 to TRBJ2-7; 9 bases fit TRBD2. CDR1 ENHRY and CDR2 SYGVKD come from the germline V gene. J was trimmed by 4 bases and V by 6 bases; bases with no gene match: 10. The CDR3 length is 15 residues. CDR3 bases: TGTGCCATCAGGGATACCCTAGCGGGACGTTACGAGCAGTACTTC. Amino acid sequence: CAIRDTLAGRYEQYF.

The CDR3 is CASRPTPVGGSSFTGELFF. In DNA form, the CDR3 reads TGTGCCAGCCGACCGACCCCCGTTGGCGGGAGCTCTTTCACCGGGGAGCTGTTTTTT. The chain joins TRBV6-4 to TRBJ2-2; 7 bases line up with TRBD2. CDR1 is MRHNA, CDR2 SNTAGT, per germline. This CDR3 contains 19 residues. With V trimmed by 8 bases and J by 4 bases, 22 bases remained unmatched.

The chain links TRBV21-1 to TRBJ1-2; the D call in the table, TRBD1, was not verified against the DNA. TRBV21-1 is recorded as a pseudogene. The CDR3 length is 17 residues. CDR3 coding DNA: TGTGCCAGCAGCACCCCGGGTAGGGGGCGGCCCCTCTATGGCTACACCTTC. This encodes CASSTPGRGRPLYGYTF.

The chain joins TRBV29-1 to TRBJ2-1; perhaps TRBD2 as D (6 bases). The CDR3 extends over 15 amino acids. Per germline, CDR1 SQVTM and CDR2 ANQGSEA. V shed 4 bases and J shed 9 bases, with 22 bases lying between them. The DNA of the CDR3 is TGCAGCGTTGGGGGTGGGACTCACCCCCAACTTGAGCAGTTCTTC. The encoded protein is CSVGGGTHPQLEQFF.